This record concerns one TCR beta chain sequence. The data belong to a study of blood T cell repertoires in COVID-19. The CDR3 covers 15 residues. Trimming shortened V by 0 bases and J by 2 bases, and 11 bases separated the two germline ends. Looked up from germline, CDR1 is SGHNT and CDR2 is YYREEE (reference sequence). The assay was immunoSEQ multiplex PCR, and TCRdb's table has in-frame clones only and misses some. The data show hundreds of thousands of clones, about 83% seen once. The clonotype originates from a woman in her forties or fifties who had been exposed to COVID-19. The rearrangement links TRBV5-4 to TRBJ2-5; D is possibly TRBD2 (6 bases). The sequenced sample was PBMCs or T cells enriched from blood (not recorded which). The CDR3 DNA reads TGTGCCAGCAGCTTGGATCGGGGGAGACAAGAGACCCAGTACTTC. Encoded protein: CASSLDRGRQETQYF.